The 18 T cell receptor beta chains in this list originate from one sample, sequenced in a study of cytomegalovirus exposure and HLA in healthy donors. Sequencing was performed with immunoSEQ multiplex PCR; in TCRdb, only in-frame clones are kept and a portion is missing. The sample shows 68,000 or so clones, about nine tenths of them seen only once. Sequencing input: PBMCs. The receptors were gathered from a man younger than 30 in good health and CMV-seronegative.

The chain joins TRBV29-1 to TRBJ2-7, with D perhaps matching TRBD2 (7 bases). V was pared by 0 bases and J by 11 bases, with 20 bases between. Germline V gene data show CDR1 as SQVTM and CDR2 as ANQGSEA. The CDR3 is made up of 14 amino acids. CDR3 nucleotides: TGCAGCGTTGAAGATAGGGGGGGGCGCCCAGGGGAGTACTTC. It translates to CSVEDRGGRPGEYF.

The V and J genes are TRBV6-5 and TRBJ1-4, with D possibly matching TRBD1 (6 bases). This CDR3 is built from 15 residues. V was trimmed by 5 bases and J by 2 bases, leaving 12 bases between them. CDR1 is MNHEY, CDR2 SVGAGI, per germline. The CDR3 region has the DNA TGTGCCAGCAGTCAAGTAACAGGGACTAATGAAAAACTGTTTTTT. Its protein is CASSQVTGTNEKLFF.

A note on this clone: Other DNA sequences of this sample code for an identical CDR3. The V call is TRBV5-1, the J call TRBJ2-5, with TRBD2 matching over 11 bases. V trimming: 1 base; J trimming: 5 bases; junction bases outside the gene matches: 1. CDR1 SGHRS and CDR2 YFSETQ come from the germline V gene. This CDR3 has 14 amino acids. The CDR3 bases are TGCGCCAGCAGCTTGCTAGCGGGAGGCGAGACCCAGTACTTC. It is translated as CASSLLAGGETQYF.

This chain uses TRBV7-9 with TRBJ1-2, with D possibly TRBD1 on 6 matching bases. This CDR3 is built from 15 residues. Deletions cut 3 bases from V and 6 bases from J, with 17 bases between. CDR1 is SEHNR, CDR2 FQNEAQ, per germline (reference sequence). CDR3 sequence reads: CASSFGTGLIDGYTF. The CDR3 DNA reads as TGTGCCAGCAGCTTCGGCACAGGGTTAATCGATGGCTACACCTTC.

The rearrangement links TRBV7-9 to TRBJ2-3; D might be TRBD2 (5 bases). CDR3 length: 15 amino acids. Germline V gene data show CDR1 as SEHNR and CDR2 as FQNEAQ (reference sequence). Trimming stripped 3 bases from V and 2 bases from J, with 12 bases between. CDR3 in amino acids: CASSFVREITDTQYF. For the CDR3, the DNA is TGTGCCAGCAGCTTTGTGAGGGAGATCACAGATACGCAGTATTTT.

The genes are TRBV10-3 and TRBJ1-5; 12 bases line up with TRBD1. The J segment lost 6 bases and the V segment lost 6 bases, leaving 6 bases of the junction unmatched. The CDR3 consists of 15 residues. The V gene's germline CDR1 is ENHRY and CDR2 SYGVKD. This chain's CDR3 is CAISEGQGARQPQHF. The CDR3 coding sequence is TGTGCCATCAGCGAGGGACAGGGGGCACGTCAGCCCCAGCATTTT.

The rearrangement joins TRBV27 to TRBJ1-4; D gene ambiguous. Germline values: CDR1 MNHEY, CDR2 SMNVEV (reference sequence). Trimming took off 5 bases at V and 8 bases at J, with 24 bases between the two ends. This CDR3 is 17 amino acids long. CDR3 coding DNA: TGTGCCAGCAGTACAAAATATCGACGGGGAGTAACGGAAAAACTGTTTTTT. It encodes CASSTKYRRGVTEKLFF. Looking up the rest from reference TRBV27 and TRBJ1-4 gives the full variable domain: EAQVTQNPRYLITVTGKKLTVTCSQNMNHEYMSWYRQDPGLGLRQIYYSMNVEVTDKGDVPEGYKVSRKEKRNFPLILESPSPNQTSLYFCASSTKYRRGVTEKLFFGSGTQLSVL.

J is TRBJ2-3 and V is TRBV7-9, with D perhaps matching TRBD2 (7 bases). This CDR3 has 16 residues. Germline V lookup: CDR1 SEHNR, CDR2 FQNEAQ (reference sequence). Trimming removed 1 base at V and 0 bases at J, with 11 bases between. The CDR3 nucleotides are TGTGCCAGCAGCTTAGTTGGGGGGGCTAGCACAGATACGCAGTATTTT. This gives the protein CASSLVGGASTDTQYF.

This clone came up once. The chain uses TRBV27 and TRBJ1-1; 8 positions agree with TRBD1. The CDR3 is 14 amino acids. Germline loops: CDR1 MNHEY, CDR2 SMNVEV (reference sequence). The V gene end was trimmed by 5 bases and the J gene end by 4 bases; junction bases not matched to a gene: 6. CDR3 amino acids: CASSLRDRRTEAFF. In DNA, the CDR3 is TGTGCCAGCAGTCTAAGGGACAGGCGCACTGAAGCTTTCTTT.

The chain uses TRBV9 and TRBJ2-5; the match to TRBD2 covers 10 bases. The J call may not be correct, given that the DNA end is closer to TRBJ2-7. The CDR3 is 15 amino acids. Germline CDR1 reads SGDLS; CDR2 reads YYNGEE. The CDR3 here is CASSVGAGGPYEQYF. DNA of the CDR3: TGTGCCAGCAGCGTAGGAGCGGGAGGGCCCTACGAGCAGTACTTC.

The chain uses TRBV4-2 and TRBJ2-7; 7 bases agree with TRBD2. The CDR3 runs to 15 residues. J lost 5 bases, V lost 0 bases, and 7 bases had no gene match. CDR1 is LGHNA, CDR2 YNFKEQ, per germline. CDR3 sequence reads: CASSQDWTRYNEQYF. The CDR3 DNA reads TGTGCCAGCAGCCAAGATTGGACTAGATATAACGAGCAGTACTTC.

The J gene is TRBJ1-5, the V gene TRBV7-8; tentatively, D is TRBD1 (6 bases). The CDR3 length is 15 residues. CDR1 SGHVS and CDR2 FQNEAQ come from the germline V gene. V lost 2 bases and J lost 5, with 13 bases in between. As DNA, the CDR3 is TGTGCCAGCAGCTTACGGGGGGACATGTATCAGCCCCAGCATTTT. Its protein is CASSLRGDMYQPQHF.

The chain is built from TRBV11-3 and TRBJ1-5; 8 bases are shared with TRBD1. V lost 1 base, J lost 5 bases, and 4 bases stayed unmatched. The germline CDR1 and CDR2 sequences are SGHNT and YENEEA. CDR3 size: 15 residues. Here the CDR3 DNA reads TGTGCCAGCAGCTTAGGTACAGGGGGAGATCAGCCCCAGCATTTT. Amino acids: CASSLGTGGDQPQHF.

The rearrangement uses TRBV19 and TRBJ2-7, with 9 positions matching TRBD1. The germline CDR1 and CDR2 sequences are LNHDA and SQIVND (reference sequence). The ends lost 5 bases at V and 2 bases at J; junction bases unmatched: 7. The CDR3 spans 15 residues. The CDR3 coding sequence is TGTGCCAGTAGTCCCCAACAGGGGGCGGCCTACGAGCAGTACTTC. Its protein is CASSPQQGAAYEQYF. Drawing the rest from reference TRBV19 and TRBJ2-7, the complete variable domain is DGGITQSPKYLFRKEGQNVTLSCEQNLNHDAMYWYRQDPGQGLRLIYYSQIVNDFQKGDIAEGYSVSREKKESFPLTVTSAQKNPTAFYLCASSPQQGAAYEQYFGPGTRLTVT.

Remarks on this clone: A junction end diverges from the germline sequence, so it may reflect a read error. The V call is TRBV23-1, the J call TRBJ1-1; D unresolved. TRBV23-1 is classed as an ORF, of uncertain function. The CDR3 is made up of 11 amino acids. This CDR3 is CASSQSGRHGF. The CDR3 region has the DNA TGCGCCAGCAGTCAATCCGGGAGGCACGGCTTT.

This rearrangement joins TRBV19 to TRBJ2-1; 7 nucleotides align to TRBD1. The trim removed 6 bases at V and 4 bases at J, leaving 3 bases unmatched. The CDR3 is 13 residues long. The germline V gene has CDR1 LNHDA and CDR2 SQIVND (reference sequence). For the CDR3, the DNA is TGTGCCAGTAGCGAGGACAGGTACAATGAGCAGTTCTTC. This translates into CASSEDRYNEQFF. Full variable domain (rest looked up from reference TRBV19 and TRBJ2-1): DGGITQSPKYLFRKEGQNVTLSCEQNLNHDAMYWYRQDPGQGLRLIYYSQIVNDFQKGDIAEGYSVSREKKESFPLTVTSAQKNPTAFYLCASSEDRYNEQFFGPGTRLTVL.

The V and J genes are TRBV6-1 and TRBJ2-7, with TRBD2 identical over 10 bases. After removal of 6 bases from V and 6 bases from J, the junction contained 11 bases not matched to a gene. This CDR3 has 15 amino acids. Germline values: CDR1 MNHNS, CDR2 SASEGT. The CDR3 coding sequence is TGTGCCAGCAGCTGGGGGCTAGCGGGAGTCGGCGAGCAGTACTTC. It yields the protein CASSWGLAGVGEQYF.

As DNA, the CDR3 is TGTGCCAGCAGTTACAGGGACAGGTCCTACGAGCAGTACTTC. It is translated as CASSYRDRSYEQYF. This rearrangement joins TRBV6-5 to TRBJ2-7, with 8 bases lining up with TRBD1. The length of the CDR3 is 14 residues. CDR1 and CDR2 from the germline V gene are MNHEY and SVGAGI. Germline trimming cut 2 bases from V and 1 base from J; bases unmatched to any gene: 1.